This is a list of T cell receptor beta chains from one sample in a study of blood T cell repertoires in COVID-19. The method was immunoSEQ multiplex PCR; TCRdb's version includes in-frame clones alone and lacks a portion of them. The table includes a few hundred thousand clones, 75% to 90% detected once. Sample: peripheral blood. These receptors were obtained from a young woman with acute or convalescent COVID-19. The CDR3 runs from the conserved cysteine through the conserved F or W. D genes are given only for firm matches. Expanded clones get a size class; other rows say once, few or many, or leave the size out.

j_call clone_size d_call v_call cdr3_aa cdr3_nt
TRBJ1-6 few - TRBV14 CASSQDINSPLHF TGTGCCAGCAGCCAAGATATTAATTCACCCCTCCACTTT
TRBJ2-1 - - TRBV7-3 CASSPSGWNEQFF TGTGCCAGCAGCCCCTCAGGCTGGAATGAGCAGTTCTTC
TRBJ2-1 - - TRBV2 CASCRRSDNEQFF TGTGCCAGCTGTCGACGGAGTGACAATGAGCAGTTCTTC
TRBJ2-2 - TRBD2 TRBV2 CASSPRTSEAGELFF TGTGCCAGCAGCCCTAGGACTAGCGAGGCCGGGGAGCTGTTTTTT
TRBJ1-1 - TRBD1 TRBV5-1 CASSDGQPTGREAFF TGCGCCAGCAGTGACGGGCAGCCGACAGGGCGCGAAGCTTTCTTT
TRBJ1-1 - TRBD1 TRBV29-1 CSVGQGLLRTEAFF TGCAGCGTGGGACAGGGATTATTGAGAACTGAAGCTTTCTTT
TRBJ1-1 - - TRBV20-1 CSATITEAFF TGCAGTGCTACCATTACTGAAGCTTTCTTT
TRBJ2-7 - - TRBV25-1 CASTRGGTYEQYF TGTGCCAGCACTAGGGGTGGGACCTACGAGCAGTACTTC
TRBJ1-2 - - TRBV5-1 CASSLAMRQVYGYTF TGCGCCAGCAGCTTGGCCATGAGACAGGTCTATGGCTACACCTTC
TRBJ2-2 - - TRBV7-9 CASSLEEGPGTGELFF TGTGCCAGCAGCTTAGAGGAGGGTCCGGGCACCGGGGAGCTGTTTTTT
TRBJ2-7 - TRBD2 TRBV19 CASSTGTSGFYEQYF TGTGCCAGTAGTACCGGGACTAGCGGATTCTACGAGCAGTACTTC
TRBJ1-2 - - TRBV9 CASSVGSGWNYGYTF TGTGCCAGCAGCGTAGGCTCAGGGTGGAACTATGGCTACACCTTC
TRBJ2-3 few - TRBV11-2 CASSIYSTDTQYF TGTGCCAGCAGCATCTACAGCACAGATACGCAGTATTTT
TRBJ1-2 - - TRBV12-3/TRBV12-4 CASSDRVNYGYTF TGTGCCAGCAGCGACCGGGTTAACTATGGCTACACCTTC
TRBJ1-1 - - TRBV7-8 CASSLVRSSNTEAFF TGTGCCAGCAGCTTAGTCAGGTCTTCCAACACTGAAGCTTTCTTT
TRBJ2-7 - - TRBV27 CASSSSGDEQYF TGTGCCAGCAGTTCCTCAGGGGACGAGCAGTACTTC
TRBJ1-1 - TRBD1 TRBV7-9 CASRAQGHTEAFF TGTGCCAGCAGGGCACAGGGGCACACTGAAGCTTTCTTT
TRBJ2-5 - - TRBV19 CASSIMRQETQYF TGTGCCAGTAGTATAATGCGTCAAGAGACCCAGTACTTC
TRBJ1-1 - TRBD1 TRBV5-1 CASSRMTGGMNTEAFF TGCGCCAGCAGCCGGATGACAGGGGGCATGAACACTGAAGCTTTCTTT
TRBJ1-1 - - TRBV19 CASTMEQGIWNTEAFF TGTGCCAGTACTATGGAGCAGGGGATTTGGAACACTGAAGCTTTCTTT
TRBJ2-7 few TRBD2 TRBV13 CASSSSGGTYEQYF TGTGCCAGCAGCTCTAGCGGGGGTACTTACGAGCAGTACTTC
TRBJ1-4 - - TRBV5-5 CASSLEQATNEKLFF TGTGCCAGCAGCTTGGAACAGGCAACTAATGAAAAACTGTTTTTT
TRBJ1-1 - - TRBV5-6 CASSLVSAGGEAFF TGTGCCAGCAGTTTGGTTTCAGCCGGCGGTGAAGCTTTCTTT